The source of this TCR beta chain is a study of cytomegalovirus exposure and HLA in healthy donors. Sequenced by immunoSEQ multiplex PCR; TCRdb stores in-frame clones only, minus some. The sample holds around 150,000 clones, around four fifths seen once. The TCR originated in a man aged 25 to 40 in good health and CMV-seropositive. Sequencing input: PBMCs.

CDR3 sequence reads: CASSRTRGLAYEQYF. The CDR3 region has the DNA TGTGCCAGCAGCCGTACGCGGGGATTGGCCTACGAGCAGTACTTC. The chain uses TRBV7-9 and TRBJ2-7; a possible D gene is TRBD2 (6 bases). The germline V gene encodes CDR1 SEHNR and CDR2 FQNEAQ (reference sequence). This CDR3 is built from 15 residues. The germline V and J ends were trimmed by 5 bases and 2 bases, with 16 bases remaining between them.